This TCR beta chain was sequenced in a study of human T cells and chemical hapten exposure. Overall study: 2% DPC was applied to about 2 cm by about 2 cm of upper inner arm skin for sensitization.

This clonotype was counted many times. CDR3 size: 14 residues. Trimming removed 6 bases from V and 0 bases from J, with 12 bases in between. The germline V gene has CDR1 MDHEN and CDR2 SYDVKM. The time point denotes: patch test 1, 2 weeks after DPC sensitization. Documented treatment: therapeutic diphenylcyclopropenone sensitization with weekly scalp DPC. Library construction involved attaching unique molecular identifiers to individual cDNA molecules, which allowed quantitative, reproducible TCR counting. Via MiXCR, TCRdb re-called the RACE reads, giving one row per CDR3 protein. The profile shows around 150,000 distinct CDR3 sequences, about 14% of them singletons.

The sequence derives from a woman in her twenties or thirties with alopecia areata. Some clones in this sample may be carry-over from other donors' samples. The input for sequencing was whole blood, taken in connection with sensitization to the hapten diphenylcyclopropenone (DPC). The V and J genes are TRBV28 and TRBJ2-7, with D perhaps matching TRBD1 (6 bases). The CDR3 protein is CASRHRVSSYEQYF. DNA of the CDR3: TGTGCCAGCAGACACAGGGTCAGCTCCTACGAGCAGTACTTC.